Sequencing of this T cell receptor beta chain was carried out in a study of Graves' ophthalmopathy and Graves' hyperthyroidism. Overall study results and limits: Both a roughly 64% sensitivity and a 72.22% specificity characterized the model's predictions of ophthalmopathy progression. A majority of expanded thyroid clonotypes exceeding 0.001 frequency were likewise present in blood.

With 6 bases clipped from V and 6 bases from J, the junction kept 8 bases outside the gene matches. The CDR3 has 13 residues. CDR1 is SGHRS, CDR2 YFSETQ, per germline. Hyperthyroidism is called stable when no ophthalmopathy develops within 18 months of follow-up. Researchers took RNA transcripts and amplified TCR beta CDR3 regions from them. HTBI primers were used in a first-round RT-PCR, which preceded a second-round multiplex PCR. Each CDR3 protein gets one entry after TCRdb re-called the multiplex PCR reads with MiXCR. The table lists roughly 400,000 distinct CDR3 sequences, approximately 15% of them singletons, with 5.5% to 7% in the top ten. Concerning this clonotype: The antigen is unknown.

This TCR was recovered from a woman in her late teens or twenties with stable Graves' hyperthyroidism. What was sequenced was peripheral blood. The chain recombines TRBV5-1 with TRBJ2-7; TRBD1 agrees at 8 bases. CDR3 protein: CASKATGVTEQYF. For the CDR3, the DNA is TGCGCCAGCAAGGCGACAGGGGTGACCGAGCAGTACTTC. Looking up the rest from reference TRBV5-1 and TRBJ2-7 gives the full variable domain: KAGVTQTPRYLIKTRGQQVTLSCSPISGHRSVSWYQQTPGQGLQFLFEYFSETQRNKGNFPGRFSGRQFSNSRSEMNVSTLELGDSALYLCASKATGVTEQYFGPGTRLTVT.